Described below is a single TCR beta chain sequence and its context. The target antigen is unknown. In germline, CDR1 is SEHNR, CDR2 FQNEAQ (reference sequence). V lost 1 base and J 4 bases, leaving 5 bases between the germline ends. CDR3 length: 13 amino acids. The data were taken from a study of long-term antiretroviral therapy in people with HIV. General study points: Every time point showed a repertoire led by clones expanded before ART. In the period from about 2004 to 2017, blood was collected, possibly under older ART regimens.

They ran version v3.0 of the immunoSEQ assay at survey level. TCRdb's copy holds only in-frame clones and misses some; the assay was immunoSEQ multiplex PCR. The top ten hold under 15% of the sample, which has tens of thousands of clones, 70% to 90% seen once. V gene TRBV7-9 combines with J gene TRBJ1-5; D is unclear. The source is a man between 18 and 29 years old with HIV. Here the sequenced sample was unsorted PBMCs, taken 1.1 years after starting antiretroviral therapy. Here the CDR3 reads CASSLGRNQPQHF. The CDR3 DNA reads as TGTGCCAGCAGCTTAGGCAGAAATCAGCCCCAGCATTTT. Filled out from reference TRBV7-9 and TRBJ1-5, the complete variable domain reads DTGVSQNPRHKITKRGQNVTFRCDPISEHNRLYWYRQTLGQGPEFLTYFQNEAQLEKSRLLSDRFSAERPKGSFSTLEIQRTEQGDSAMYLCASSLGRNQPQHFGDGTRLSIL.